Below are 2 T cell receptor beta chains sequenced from a single sample in a study of cytomegalovirus exposure and HLA in healthy donors. The PCR used 60 Vbeta and 13 Jbeta primers. Repertoires were generated with immunoSEQ multiplex PCR, while TCRdb's copy carries only in-frame clones and drops some. The listing records some 200,000 clones. Sequencing used PBMCs. These receptors were obtained from a boy between 10 and 17 years old in good health and CMV-seronegative.

V gene TRBV5-1 combines with J gene TRBJ2-5; TRBD2 might be the D (5 bases). From germline, CDR1 is SGHRS and CDR2 YFSETQ. The V end lost 3 bases, the J end lost 4 bases, and 22 bases lay between the germline ends. The CDR3 runs to 17 residues. In DNA form, the CDR3 reads TGCGCCAGCAGCTCCACCGTGGCCAGTCCCCGGGGAGAGACCCAGTACTTC. Its protein product is CASSSTVASPRGETQYF. The complete variable domain, with remaining parts taken from reference TRBV5-1 and TRBJ2-5, reads KAGVTQTPRYLIKTRGQQVTLSCSPISGHRSVSWYQQTPGQGLQFLFEYFSETQRNKGNFPGRFSGRQFSNSRSEMNVSTLELGDSALYLCASSSTVASPRGETQYFGPGTRLLVL.

The V gene is TRBV29-1, the J gene TRBJ2-1; no definite D call. This CDR3 region has 13 residues. The V end lost 4 bases, the J end lost 5 bases, and 12 bases lay between the germline ends. Germline V lookup: CDR1 SQVTM, CDR2 ANQGSEA. The CDR3 region has the DNA TGCAGCGTTGTTCGCGTTCCAAACAATGAGCAGTTCTTC. The encoded protein is CSVVRVPNNEQFF.